Listed below are T cell receptor beta chains from one sample, sequenced in a study of control samples from healthy donors and cancer patients. Some clones are missing from TCRdb's copy, which holds only in-frame ones; the method was immunoSEQ multiplex PCR. The sample includes roughly 130,000 clones, around 93% seen only once; the top ten take roughly 8.7%. The specimen was blood. Source of these receptors: a man aged 18 to 30 in good health. Each CDR3 is given with its conserved first and last residue. D genes are given only for firm matches. A clone size is listed for some rows: how often the clone was seen (once, few, many), or a class if it is expanded.

>TRBJ2-7|TRBV18|NA|once
TGTGCCAGCTCACCACCGCAGGCATCGCAGTACTTC
CASSPPQASQYF
>TRBJ2-1|TRBV30|NA|NA
TGTGCCTGGAGTCTGAGGGGTTTCACCTACAATGAGCAGTTCTTC
CAWSLRGFTYNEQFF
>TRBJ1-2|TRBV5-1|NA|once
TGCGCCAGCAGCTTGGAAGGGGTTTATGGCTACACCTTC
CASSLEGVYGYTF
>TRBJ1-6|TRBV7-9|NA|NA
TGTGCCAGCAGACTAACAGGGTCGGATTCACCCCTCCACTTT
CASRLTGSDSPLHF
>TRBJ2-1|TRBV9|NA|NA
TGTGCCAGCAGCGGCCTGAGGGGGGGTGAGCAGTTCTTC
CASSGLRGGEQFF
>TRBJ2-6|TRBV19|NA|NA
TGTGCCAGTAGTATTACACGGGGCTCTGGGGCCAACGTCCTGACTTTC
CASSITRGSGANVLTF
>TRBJ1-4|TRBV4-1|TRBD1|NA
TGCGCCAGCAGCCCGGGACAGATTAATGAAAAACTGTTTTTT
CASSPGQINEKLFF
>TRBJ2-5|TRBV30|NA|NA
TGTGCCTGGAGTTTGGGACACCCTATGCAAGAGACCCAGTACTTC
CAWSLGHPMQETQYF
>TRBJ1-6|TRBV3-1/TRBV3-2|TRBD1|NA
TGTGCCAGCAGCCACCCCCCCAGACAGGGGTTAGGATCACCCCTCCACTTT
CASSHPPRQGLGSPLHF
>TRBJ2-1|TRBV9|NA|NA
TGTGCCAGCAGCGTTGGGGGGGGCACCCTGAACAATGAGCAGTTCTTC
CASSVGGGTLNNEQFF
>TRBJ2-5|TRBV7-2|NA|NA
TGTGCCAGCAGCTTAGTGGATAGCTTGGCGACCCAGTACTTC
CASSLVDSLATQYF
>TRBJ2-7|TRBV7-9|TRBD1|few
TGTGCCAGCAGCGGCGCCGGGACAGGGGGCGCATACGAGCAGTACTTC
CASSGAGTGGAYEQYF
>TRBJ2-5|TRBV12-3/TRBV12-4|NA|NA
TGTGCCAGCAGTCAGAGGGAGACCCAGTACTTC
CASSQRETQYF
>TRBJ2-1|TRBV7-9|TRBD1|NA
TGTGCCAGCAGCTTAGCGGACAGGTCCCTCGATGAGCAGTTCTTC
CASSLADRSLDEQFF
>TRBJ1-6|TRBV5-1|NA|NA
TGCGCCAGCAGCTTGGTCTCCGGGAGGAACCATTCACCCCTCCACTTT
CASSLVSGRNHSPLHF
>TRBJ2-7|TRBV6-5|NA|NA
TGTGCCAGCGGAACCTACGAGCAGTACTTC
CASGTYEQYF
>TRBJ1-4|TRBV6-5|NA|NA
TGTGCCAGCAGTTACTCGAGTGGCAGTCCCAATGAAAAACTGTTTTTT
CASSYSSGSPNEKLFF
>TRBJ1-4|TRBV20-1|TRBD1|NA
TGCAGTGCTAGTATAGGGGGCCGAGATGAAAAACTGTTTTTT
CSASIGGRDEKLFF
>TRBJ1-4|TRBV2|TRBD1|NA
TGTGCCAGCAGTGAGGACAGGATGAAGGGTGAAAAACTGTTTTTT
CASSEDRMKGEKLFF
>TRBJ2-3|TRBV2|NA|NA
TGTGCCAGCAGGCGCTACACAGATACGCAGTATTTT
CASRRYTDTQYF
>TRBJ2-3|TRBV5-1|NA|NA
TGCGCCAGCAGCTATGGGGGACCAGATACGCAGTATTTT
CASSYGGPDTQYF
>TRBJ2-5|TRBV21-1|NA|NA
TGTGCCAGCATTCCGGGACAGGGTGAATTCGAGCCACAAGAGACCCAGTACTTC
CASIPGQGEFEPQETQYF
>TRBJ1-2|TRBV7-9|NA|many
TGTGCCAGCAGCTTAATACCCGGGAAATATGGCTACACCTTC
CASSLIPGKYGYTF
>TRBJ2-2|TRBV30|NA|NA
TGTGCCTGGAGTGTCAGTCCGAACACCGGGGAGCTGTTTTTT
CAWSVSPNTGELFF
>TRBJ2-3|TRBV7-6|NA|NA
TGTGCCAGCAGCTTAGTAGTAGATACGCAGTATTTT
CASSLVVDTQYF
>TRBJ1-6|TRBV4-1|NA|NA
TGCGCCAGCAGCCAAGATAATCGGTCACCCCTCCACTTT
CASSQDNRSPLHF
>TRBJ2-5|TRBV7-9|TRBD2|NA
TGTGCCAGCAGCTTGGCCAGCGGGGGAGGTGAGACCCAGTACTTC
CASSLASGGGETQYF
>TRBJ1-3|TRBV15|NA|NA
TGTGCCACCAGCGAAGCCGGAAACACCATATATTTT
CATSEAGNTIYF
>TRBJ1-1|TRBV5-4|NA|NA
TGTGCCAGCAGCTTGGAAGGGTTCGGCACTGAAGCTTTCTTT
CASSLEGFGTEAFF
>TRBJ1-5|TRBV6-5|NA|NA
TGTGCCAGCAGCCCCGACAGCAATCAGCCCCAGCATTTT
CASSPDSNQPQHF
>TRBJ1-2|TRBV7-2|NA|NA
TGTGCCAGCAGCCTAGACAGGCCTGGAGGGGGCTACACCTTC
CASSLDRPGGGYTF
>TRBJ1-3|TRBV5-1|NA|NA
TGCGCCAGCAGCTTGGGGACGGCCCCGCCTGGAAACACCATATATTTT
CASSLGTAPPGNTIYF
>TRBJ1-5|TRBV19|NA|NA
TGTGCCAGTAGTGTCGCCCGAGGAGGAGGGGCTCAGCCCCAGCATTTT
CASSVARGGGAQPQHF
>TRBJ2-5|TRBV12-5|NA|NA
TGTGCTAGTGGTTTAAAGGGAGGAGAGACCCAGTACTTC
CASGLKGGETQYF
>TRBJ2-1|TRBV11-3|TRBD1|NA
TGTGCCAGCAGCAAGGGACAGGGTTCCTACAATGAGCAGTTCTTC
CASSKGQGSYNEQFF
>TRBJ2-3|TRBV27|TRBD2|NA
TGTGCCAGCAGTTACCGGGGGGGGGATACGCAGTATTTT
CASSYRGGDTQYF
>TRBJ2-1|TRBV24-1|NA|NA
TGTGCCACCAGTGGCTCGTCAGGGGCGGGATCCTACAATGAGCAGTTCTTC
CATSGSSGAGSYNEQFF
>TRBJ1-5|TRBV2|TRBD1|NA
TGTGCCAGCAGGCGACAATGGACAGGGAATGATGGCAATCAGCCCCAGCATTTT
CASRRQWTGNDGNQPQHF
>TRBJ2-1|TRBV7-6|TRBD1|once
TGTGCCAGCAGCCCTGGGACAGGGGCGCAGTTCTTC
CASSPGTGAQFF
>TRBJ1-4|TRBV5-4|TRBD1|NA
TGTGCCAGCAGCCCAGGGGGGCGGGGAAATGAAAAACTGTTTTTT
CASSPGGRGNEKLFF
>TRBJ1-1|TRBV13|TRBD1|NA
TGTGCCAGCAGCTCGGCGACAGGGGGCTCGGGCGCTGAAGCTTTCTTT
CASSSATGGSGAEAFF
>TRBJ1-2|TRBV7-9|TRBD1|NA
TGTGCCAGCAGCTTAGCGACAGGGATGAGTGGCTACACCTTC
CASSLATGMSGYTF
>TRBJ2-5|TRBV5-1|NA|NA
TGCGCCAGCAGCTTCCAGGGCGGAGAGGAGACCCAGTACTTC
CASSFQGGEETQYF
>TRBJ2-7|TRBV14|NA|NA
TGTGCCAGCAGCCTGGGACATTCCTACGAGCAGTACTTC
CASSLGHSYEQYF
>TRBJ2-1|TRBV7-9|TRBD2|NA
TGTGCCAGCAGCTTAAGGGCCGCGGGGGACAATGAGCAGTTCTTC
CASSLRAAGDNEQFF
>TRBJ2-1|TRBV11-3|TRBD1|NA
TGTGCCAGCAGCTTAGAGGGACAGGGGAGCTACAATGAGCAGTTCTTC
CASSLEGQGSYNEQFF
>TRBJ2-2|TRBV10-3|TRBD1|once
TGTGCCACCATGAGGGACAGGGCGAAGAGCACCGGGGAGCTGTTTTTT
CATMRDRAKSTGELFF
>TRBJ2-7|TRBV7-3|NA|once
TGTGCCAGCAGCTTGGGTGCGGGAAATGCCTACGAGCAGTACTTC
CASSLGAGNAYEQYF